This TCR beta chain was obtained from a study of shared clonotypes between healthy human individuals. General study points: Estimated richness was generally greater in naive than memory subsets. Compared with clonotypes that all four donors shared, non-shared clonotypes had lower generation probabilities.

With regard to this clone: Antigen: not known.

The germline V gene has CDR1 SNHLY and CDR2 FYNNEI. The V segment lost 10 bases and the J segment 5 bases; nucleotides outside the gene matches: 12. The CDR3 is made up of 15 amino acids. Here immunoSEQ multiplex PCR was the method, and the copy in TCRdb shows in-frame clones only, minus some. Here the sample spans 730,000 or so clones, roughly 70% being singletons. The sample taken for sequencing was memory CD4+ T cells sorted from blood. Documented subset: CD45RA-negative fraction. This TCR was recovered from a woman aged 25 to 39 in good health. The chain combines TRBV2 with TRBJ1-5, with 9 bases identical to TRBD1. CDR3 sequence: CATKKWDREDQPQHF. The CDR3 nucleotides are TGTGCCACCAAAAAATGGGACAGGGAAGATCAGCCCCAGCATTTT.